This TCR beta chain came from a study of T cells in Graves' hyperthyroidism and ophthalmopathy. From RNA transcripts, TCR beta CDR3 regions were amplified. The HTBI primer set drove a first-round RT-PCR of the TCR CDR3. A single record per CDR3 protein comes from TCRdb applying MiXCR to the multiplex PCR reads. The data contain approximately 300,000 distinct CDR3 sequences, approximately 15% of them singletons. At least ten counts were recorded for this clonotype. Its specificity is not known. The study included ophthalmopathy patients with Clinical Activity Score at least 3, NOSPECS grade at least 4 and duration under 3 months. Each 10 ml fresh peripheral blood draw supplied the PBMCs. Study-level results: For ophthalmopathy, model prediction preceded onset by a median approximately 6 months. Researchers report that a 13 V-J model separated ophthalmopathy from stable hyperthyroidism.

CDR3 length equals 14 residues. Germline-derived CDR1 and CDR2 are DFQATT and SNEGSKA (reference sequence). The ends were cut back, 2 bases at V and 5 bases at J, with 15 bases in the middle. This clonotype was sampled from a woman aged 55 to 70 with Graves' ophthalmopathy. Material: blood. J is TRBJ2-5 and V is TRBV20-1; no clear D. The CDR3 protein is CSARTLVGWETQYF. In nucleotides, the CDR3 is TGCAGTGCTAGAACCCTAGTGGGTTGGGAGACCCAGTACTTC.